This TCR beta chain was recovered during a study of Ad26.COV2.S vaccination and SARS-CoV-2 variants (dated by TCRdb to 2020 to 2023). Background for the entire study: Vaccine-arm donors came from COV1001, a multicentre, randomized, double-blind, placebo-controlled phase I-IIa trial of Ad26.COV2.S in healthy adults. Ad26.COV2.S was administered intramuscularly at a dose of 5x10^10 or 1x10^11 viral particles, either as one shot or as two shots given 56 days apart. Sequencing of the TCRbeta repertoire served to evaluate the specificity and breadth of SARS-CoV-2-reactive T cell receptors following Ad26.COV2.S vaccination. A total of around 32 samples were included in the TCR-sequenced set, comprising approximately 20 Ad26.COV2.S vaccine recipients, 5 placebo recipients and 8 SARS-CoV-2 convalescent individuals. Trial participants were randomized into five groups of five: low-dose or high-dose Ad26.COV2.S given once or twice, or placebo on both occasions. Throughout the experiments and outcome assessment, investigators stayed blinded to trial group allocation.

The immunoSEQ Assay was the method used to sequence TCRbeta CDR3 regions. After extraction, genomic DNA underwent amplification by bias-controlled multiplex PCR, followed by high-throughput sequencing. In the authors' own workflow: Collapsing and filtering of sequences were performed to quantify the absolute abundance of each unique TCRbeta CDR3 region. T cell fraction was estimated by normalizing TCRbeta template counts to usable DNA, which was measured by amplifying reference genes present in all nucleated cells. Repertoire TCRs were annotated as SARS-CoV-2-specific by exact matching of V gene, CDR3 amino acid sequence and J gene to a known reactive TCR set. The reference SARS-CoV-2 TCR set was derived from MIRA and filtered for enrichment in COVID-19-positive ImmuneCODE repertoires, a step that removed public or cross-reactive TCRs. Using the MIRA antigens, annotated TCRs were further analysed by specific ORF or by position within an ORF. Breadth was defined as the number of annotated unique rearrangements divided by the total number of unique productive rearrangements, and depth was defined as the summed frequency of the annotated unique rearrangements. Group comparisons of TCR breadth used two-sided Wilcoxon rank-sum tests. TCRdb re-hosts the immuneACCESS table, in-frame sequences only. Its copies lack some clones; in the studies checked, an unresolved V gene accounts for under half of them, and the cause for the rest is not known. That table is the source of V, J and clone size, and D and trimming were worked out from the DNA. The sample contains about 380,000 clones, about four fifths of them found a single time. Approximately 7.8% of the sample comes from the top ten.

Sequences GTSNPN (CDR1) and SVGIG (CDR2) are obtained from the germline V gene (reference sequence). V has 1 base trimmed and J has 2 bases trimmed; junction bases matching no gene number 3. Counted from cysteine to phenylalanine, this CDR3 has 14 amino acids. The only DNA kept is the CDR3, 42 bases in frame from the first base. What the authors observed across the whole study: The authors noted that the TCR breadth and depth analyses may have underestimated total T cell responses. Spike-specific TCR breadth was higher in Ad26.COV2.S recipients than in placebo recipients (P = 0.0014). Non-spike TCR breadth was comparable between vaccine and placebo recipients, consistent with the vaccine containing only spike. After vaccination, substantial breadth of spike-specific CD8+ and CD4+ T cell responses was reported. The study was not powered for comparison of responses between vaccine doses or regimens.

The treatment or condition label of this sample denotes: 19 received Ad26.COV2.S at low or high dose, single or two shots; several received placebo; per-sample allocation not given. For vaccine and placebo recipients, the sequenced repertoires came from samples collected on day 63 after the first injection. In Cohort 1b, roughly 26 adults aged 18-55 years were enrolled at a single site in Boston, USA, between 29 July and 7 August 2020. As a vaccine, Ad26.COV2.S was a replication-incompetent adenovirus type 26 vector that expressed a prefusion-stabilized SARS-CoV-2 spike protein derived from the original Wuhan strain. As to this clone: Its recognized antigen is unknown. Base qualities are not recorded, but no much larger clone differs from it by a single base.

This receptor was identified in a person between 18 and 59 years old who received the Ad26.COV2.S COVID-19 vaccine or a placebo. Sequences were derived from peripheral blood, sampled in a trial of Ad26.COV2.S vaccine versus placebo. The receptor chain draws on TRBV30 and TRBJ2-7, with 9 middle bases fitting TRBD1. The DNA sequence is given as TGTGCCTGGAGTGGAGGGACAGGGACCTACGAGCAGTACTTC. Translated, this is CAWSGGTGTYEQYF.